Listed here are 30 T cell receptor beta chains from one sample, sequenced in a study of cytomegalovirus exposure and HLA in healthy donors. The primer mix had 60 Vbeta and 13 Jbeta primers. Using immunoSEQ multiplex PCR, the repertoire was profiled, and TCRdb retains in-frame clones only, with some absent. The sample lists 65,000 to 85,000 clones; roughly 90% were seen once. The specimen was PBMCs. These TCRs come from a woman in her 30s in good health and CMV-seronegative.

V usage is TRBV10-3 and J usage is TRBJ2-7, with D tentatively TRBD2 (6 bases). The V and J ends lost 1 base and 7 bases respectively, with 17 bases between them. The CDR3 covers 15 residues. The V gene's germline CDR1 is ENHRY and CDR2 SYGVKD. CDR3 nucleotide sequence: TGTGCCATCAGTGAGTTATTTAGCGGTCGATCTGAGCAGTACTTC. This gives the protein CAISELFSGRSEQYF.

This chain joins TRBV27 and TRBJ2-7, with 12 bases matching TRBD2. Germline trimming cut 4 bases from V and 4 bases from J; bases unmatched to any gene: 17. Germline V CDR1 and CDR2: MNHEY, SMNVEV (reference sequence). This CDR3 is 19 amino acids long. CDR3 protein: CASSYRGGSLAGGGYEQYF. CDR3 nucleotides: TGTGCCAGCAGTTATCGGGGAGGGTCACTAGCGGGAGGAGGGTACGAGCAGTACTTC.

This clone appeared once. The chain combines TRBV19 with TRBJ2-3; tentatively, D is TRBD2 (5 bases). Germline V gene lookup returns CDR1 LNHDA and CDR2 SQIVND (reference sequence). V shed 5 bases and J shed 8 bases, with 14 bases lying between them. The CDR3 is 13 amino acids. CDR3 protein: CASSFQTGGTQYF. The CDR3 DNA sequence: TGTGCCAGTAGTTTCCAGACTGGAGGTACGCAGTATTTT. Drawing the rest from reference TRBV19 and TRBJ2-3, the complete variable domain is DGGITQSPKYLFRKEGQNVTLSCEQNLNHDAMYWYRQDPGQGLRLIYYSQIVNDFQKGDIAEGYSVSREKKESFPLTVTSAQKNPTAFYLCASSFQTGGTQYFGPGTRLTVL.

V gene TRBV5-4 combines with J gene TRBJ1-2; weak D call: TRBD1 (6 bases). From germline, CDR1 is SGHNT and CDR2 YYREEE (reference sequence). Trimming took 2 bases from V and 4 from J, leaving 15 bases between them. The CDR3 totals 15 residues. The CDR3 region is CASSFDYGTSYGYTF. The CDR3 bases are TGTGCCAGCAGCTTTGACTACGGGACATCCTATGGCTACACCTTC.

This clone was counted a few times. J is TRBJ1-3 and V is TRBV28; 7 bases line up with TRBD1. Germline-derived CDR1 and CDR2 are MDHEN and SYDVKM. After removal of 8 bases from V and 13 bases from J, the junction contained 14 bases not matched to a gene. The CDR3 runs 13 residues. CDR3 amino acids: CASGVGGRAAIYF. CDR3 in DNA: TGTGCCAGCGGTGTAGGGGGCAGGGCGGCGATATATTTT. The complete variable domain, with remaining parts taken from reference TRBV28 and TRBJ1-3, reads DVKVTQSSRYLVKRTGEKVFLECVQDMDHENMFWYRQDPGLGLRLIYFSYDVKMKEKGDIPEGYSVSREKKERFSLILESASTNQTSMYLCASGVGGRAAIYFGEGSWLTVV.

The chain combines TRBV6-5 with TRBJ2-7, with TRBD1 identical over 9 bases. The junction had 8 bases not matched to a gene; V was cut back by 4 bases and J by 1 base. Germline assignment: CDR1 MNHEY and CDR2 SVGAGI. The CDR3 contains 16 residues. The CDR3 loop is CASSSLAGTGSYEQYF. Written as DNA, the CDR3 is TGTGCCAGCAGTTCCCTCGCCGGGACAGGGTCCTACGAGCAGTACTTC.

This clone was observed a handful of times. This rearrangement joins TRBV6-4 to TRBJ2-6, with D unresolved. CDR3 length: 17 amino acids. Germline loops: CDR1 MRHNA, CDR2 SNTAGT. V was clipped by 0 bases and J by 3 bases, with 12 bases between them. For the CDR3, the DNA is TGTGCCAGCAGTGACTCATCGGGTGGTGGTGGGGCCAACGTCCTGACTTTC. Its translation: CASSDSSGGGGANVLTF.

The J gene is TRBJ2-7, the V gene TRBV10-2; 9 positions agree with TRBD2. Looked up from germline, CDR1 is WSHSY and CDR2 is SAAADI. The J segment lost 7 bases and the V segment lost 2 bases, leaving 6 bases of the junction unmatched. The CDR3 loop spans 14 amino acids. For the CDR3, the DNA is TGCGCCAGCAGTGAGGCGGGAGGGCCGGGGGAGCAGTACTTC. As protein: CASSEAGGPGEQYF.

J is TRBJ1-2 and V is TRBV2; TRBD1 aligns across 9 bases. The CDR3 totals 14 residues. CDR1 SNHLY and CDR2 FYNNEI come from the germline V gene. J lost 3 bases, V lost 6 bases, and 5 bases had no gene match. The CDR3: CASSQQGADYGYTF. The DNA of the CDR3 is TGTGCCAGCAGCCAACAGGGGGCAGACTATGGCTACACCTTC.

V usage is TRBV5-1 and J usage is TRBJ2-7; TRBD1 might be the D (6 bases). Germline V lookup: CDR1 SGHRS, CDR2 YFSETQ. V lost 4 bases to trimming and J lost 3 bases, with 14 bases between them. The CDR3 has 14 residues. CDR3 sequence reads: CASSQTGPDYEQYF. CDR3 DNA: TGCGCCAGCAGCCAGACAGGACCCGACTACGAGCAGTACTTC.

The V gene is TRBV4-2, the J gene TRBJ2-7, with 8 bases aligning to TRBD2. CDR1 and CDR2 (germline): LGHNA, YNFKEQ. Trimming took 0 bases from V and 10 from J; bases not matched to a gene: 14. This CDR3 is built from 16 residues. CDR3 nucleotide sequence: TGTGCCAGCAGCCAAGATATCAGCGGGAGCCCCACTTTACAGTACTTC. It is translated as CASSQDISGSPTLQYF.

The V call is TRBV4-1, the J call TRBJ2-1, with 13 bases identical to TRBD2. J lost 0 bases, V lost 5 bases, and 4 bases had no gene match. Germline CDR1 is MGHRA and CDR2 is YSYEKL. The CDR3 has 17 residues. The DNA of the CDR3 is TGCGCCAGCAGCAAACGGACTAGCGGGAGCTCCTACAATGAGCAGTTCTTC. Encoded protein: CASSKRTSGSSYNEQFF.

This clone was counted between two and nine times. The chain couples TRBV18 to TRBJ2-6; weak D call: TRBD2 (6 bases). Germline loops: CDR1 KGHSH, CDR2 LQKENI. V lost 6 bases, J lost 4 bases, and 16 bases lay in between. CDR3 size: 16 residues. The CDR3 is CASSFTGVKGANVLTF. In DNA form, the CDR3 reads TGTGCCAGCTCTTTCACGGGAGTGAAGGGGGCCAACGTCCTGACTTTC.

The rearrangement joins TRBV5-1 to TRBJ2-7; 8 nucleotides align to TRBD1. J gave up 5 bases and V 0 bases, and 13 bases lay outside the gene matches. The CDR3 consists of 17 residues. CDR1 and CDR2 (germline): SGHRS, YFSETQ. The CDR3 coding sequence is TGCGCCAGCAGCTTGGGGGGGCGGACAGGGCCCCAGGACGAGCAGTACTTC. Encoded protein: CASSLGGRTGPQDEQYF.

The chain combines TRBV27 with TRBJ2-5; D is possibly TRBD1 (5 bases). The J call could be wrong; TRBJ2-7 is a better fit for the DNA end. The germline CDR1 and CDR2 sequences are MNHEY and SMNVEV (reference sequence). This CDR3 region has 13 residues. For the CDR3, the DNA is TGTGCCAGCACAGGACACGACTCCTACGAGCAGTACTTC. Protein sequence: CASTGHDSYEQYF.

The chain joins TRBV19 to TRBJ2-7; a weak D match, TRBD2 (5 bases). Germline CDR1 and CDR2: LNHDA and SQIVND (reference sequence). This CDR3 region has 12 residues. V gave up 10 bases and J gave up 4 bases, with 14 bases separating them. The CDR3 loop reads CATKEGGYEQYF. The CDR3 DNA reads TGTGCCACTAAAGAGGGCGGGTACGAGCAGTACTTC.

This chain connects TRBV11-1 to TRBJ2-2, with 10 bases fitting TRBD1. This CDR3 contains 15 residues. The trim removed 4 bases at V and 7 bases at J, leaving 6 bases unmatched. Germline CDR1 SGHAT, CDR2 FQDESV (reference sequence). The chain's CDR3 is CASSSGQGNRGELFF. The CDR3 DNA reads TGTGCCAGCAGCTCGGGACAGGGGAACCGCGGGGAGCTGTTTTTT.

This chain uses TRBV4-1 with TRBJ2-5, with D maybe TRBD1 (5 bases). CDR3 size: 14 residues. Germline assignment: CDR1 MGHRA and CDR2 YSYEKL. Trimming left V 1 base short and J 2 bases short, with 8 bases between. The CDR3 region has the DNA TGCGCCAGCAGCCAAGGACAGATACAAGAGACCCAGTACTTC. This translates into CASSQGQIQETQYF.

The chain is built from TRBV30 and TRBJ1-3; 8 positions agree with TRBD1. Losses at the gene ends were 4 bases for V and 8 bases for J; bases not matched to a gene: 10. Germline values: CDR1 GTSNPN, CDR2 SVGIG (reference sequence). The CDR3 loop spans 14 amino acids. In DNA form, the CDR3 reads TGTGCCTGGATGTCAGGGACAGGTCACGACACCATATATTTT. It encodes CAWMSGTGHDTIYF.

The chain joins TRBV6-1 to TRBJ2-1; D uncertain. Per germline, CDR1 MNHNS and CDR2 SASEGT. This CDR3 contains 14 residues. The V end lost 6 bases, the J end lost 8 bases, and 17 bases lay between the germline ends. The CDR3, as DNA: TGTGCCAGCAGCCTGATAGAGGCCTCGGATGAGCAGTTCTTC. It translates to CASSLIEASDEQFF.

The CDR3 coding sequence is TGTGCCAGCAGTGAAACGGCAGGGGGCACCGGGGAGCTGTTTTTT. Its protein is CASSETAGGTGELFF. The chain is built from TRBV6-4 and TRBJ2-2, with 7 bases matching TRBD1. Germline lookup yields CDR1 MRHNA and CDR2 SNTAGT. CDR3 length: 15 residues. V dropped 3 bases and J dropped 4; count of bases not matched to a gene: 5.

V is TRBV7-6 and J is TRBJ2-7; 8 bases are a match to TRBD1. The germline CDR1 and CDR2 sequences are SGHVS and FNYEAQ. CDR3 length equals 16 residues. After removal of 4 bases from V and 2 bases from J, the junction contained 10 bases not matched to a gene. CDR3 region: CASSSGQGEFAYEQYF. The CDR3 bases are TGTGCCAGCAGCTCAGGACAGGGCGAATTCGCCTACGAGCAGTACTTC.

The V and J genes are TRBV18 and TRBJ1-2; 7 positions agree with TRBD1. The CDR3 runs to 16 residues. Germline-derived CDR1 and CDR2 are KGHSH and LQKENI. The V segment lost 2 bases and the J segment 12 bases; nucleotides outside the gene matches: 18. The CDR3 DNA reads TGTGCCAGCTCACCAACGAGTAGTGGGACAGAGGGTCGGCACACCTTC. Translated: CASSPTSSGTEGRHTF. Looking up the rest from reference TRBV18 and TRBJ1-2 gives the full variable domain: NAGVMQNPRHLVRRRGQEARLRCSPMKGHSHVYWYRQLPEEGLKFMVYLQKENIIDESGMPKERFSAEFPKEGPSILRIQQVVRGDSAAYFCASSPTSSGTEGRHTFGSGTRLTVV.

V usage is TRBV28 and J usage is TRBJ2-7; 8 bases agree with TRBD1. This CDR3 spans 14 amino acids. With V trimmed by 3 bases and J by 4 bases, 5 bases remained unmatched. Germline assignment: CDR1 MDHEN and CDR2 SYDVKM. The CDR3 sequence: CASSFGGQAYEQYF. The CDR3 nucleotides read TGTGCCAGCAGTTTCGGGGGACAGGCTTACGAGCAGTACTTC.

The chain uses TRBV11-2 and TRBJ1-1, with 8 bases that match TRBD1. The CDR3 runs to 17 residues. Trimming removed 0 bases from V and 6 bases from J; junction bases left unmatched: 12. Germline V gene data show CDR1 as SGHAT and CDR2 as FQNNGV. CDR3 sequence reads: CASSLDRRGQEIAEAFF. The CDR3 DNA follows: TGTGCCAGCAGCTTAGACCGAAGGGGACAGGAAATCGCTGAAGCTTTCTTT.

The chain recombines TRBV19 with TRBJ1-5; D is possibly TRBD1 (6 bases). Trimming shortened V by 5 bases and J by 6 bases, and 11 bases separated the two germline ends. CDR3 length: 13 residues. Germline V gene lookup returns CDR1 LNHDA and CDR2 SQIVND (reference sequence). CDR3 sequence reads: CASSYNRVQPQHF. The DNA for the CDR3 is TGTGCCAGTAGTTACAACAGGGTTCAGCCCCAGCATTTT.

This clone was seen only once. This chain joins TRBV5-6 and TRBJ2-1, with 9 bases lining up with TRBD2. Losses at the gene ends were 1 base for V and 7 bases for J; bases not matched to a gene: 9. The germline gives CDR1 SGHDT, CDR2 YYEEEE. The CDR3 has 16 residues. In DNA form, the CDR3 reads TGTGCCAGCAGCTTGACGCGTAGCGGGAGAGAAAATGAGCAGTTCTTC. Translated, it gives CASSLTRSGRENEQFF.

This clone was detected only once. The genes are TRBV28 and TRBJ1-4; D is ambiguous. Germline V gene lookup returns CDR1 MDHEN and CDR2 SYDVKM. The CDR3 covers 14 residues. Trimming cost V 3 bases and J 7 bases, with 12 bases left between them. CDR3 protein: CASSLRWRGEKLFF. The CDR3 bases are TGTGCCAGCAGTTTGAGGTGGCGGGGTGAAAAACTGTTTTTT.

V gene TRBV7-9 combines with J gene TRBJ2-1; 13 nucleotides agree with TRBD2. J lost 4 bases, V lost 4 bases, and 4 bases had no gene match. The CDR3 covers 16 residues. CDR1 and CDR2 from the germline V gene are SEHNR and FQNEAQ (reference sequence). CDR3 DNA sequence: TGTGCCAGCAGCTCCGGACTAGCGGGGGCATACAATGAGCAGTTCTTC. Translation gives CASSSGLAGAYNEQFF.

This clone came up a few times. V usage is TRBV15 and J usage is TRBJ1-5; D is possibly TRBD1 (6 bases). Trimming cost V 0 bases and J 6 bases, with 12 bases left between them. The CDR3 is 15 residues long. The V gene's germline CDR1 is LNHNV and CDR2 YYDKDF (reference sequence). The CDR3 DNA sequence: TGTGCCACCAGCAGAGATCGGACAGAGAGTCAGCCCCAGCATTTT. Protein product: CATSRDRTESQPQHF.